The 10 T cell receptor beta chains listed next were all sequenced from one sample in a study of cytomegalovirus exposure and HLA in healthy donors. PCR primers comprised 60 Vbeta and 13 Jbeta primers. Clones were sequenced by immunoSEQ multiplex PCR, and TCRdb holds only the in-frame ones, with some missing. This sample has about 120,000 clones, with less than 65% found just once. The material sequenced was PBMCs. The receptors were gathered from a middle-aged man in good health and CMV-seropositive.

The chain combines TRBV5-6 with TRBJ2-2, with D possibly matching TRBD2 (5 bases). The CDR3 runs to 14 residues. The V end was cut by 2 bases, the J end by 1 base, with 6 bases between. The germline CDR1 and CDR2 sequences are SGHDT and YYEEEE. This CDR3 reads CASSLLGNTGELFF. CDR3 bases: TGTGCCAGCAGCTTACTAGGGAACACCGGGGAGCTGTTTTTT.

This clone was seen more than once but under ten times. V gene TRBV7-9 combines with J gene TRBJ2-1, with D perhaps TRBD2 (5 bases). The germline V and J ends were trimmed by 5 bases and 9 bases, with 8 bases remaining between them. CDR3 length equals 11 residues. Germline V gene sequence: CDR1 SEHNR, CDR2 FQNEAQ (reference sequence). In nucleotides, the CDR3 is TGTGCCAGCAGCCCCCGGGGTGAGCAGTTCTTC. Amino acids: CASSPRGEQFF.

There are a few counts of this clone. The rearrangement uses TRBV9 and TRBJ2-2, with a weak D call TRBD1 (6 bases). Germline CDR1 SGDLS, CDR2 YYNGEE. The CDR3 is made up of 17 amino acids. V gave up 0 bases and J gave up 2 bases, with 14 bases separating them. Here the CDR3 reads CASSVGSWGRNTGELFF. DNA for the CDR3: TGTGCCAGCAGCGTAGGTTCCTGGGGGCGTAACACCGGGGAGCTGTTTTTT.

The sample holds a few counts of this clone. The chain links TRBV11-2 to TRBJ1-1; the match to TRBD1 covers 10 bases. The CDR3 totals 16 residues. Germline trimming cut 2 bases from V and 8 bases from J; bases unmatched to any gene: 11. Germline values: CDR1 SGHAT, CDR2 FQNNGV. CDR3 DNA sequence: TGTGCCAGCAGCTTAATTGGCACCGGGACAGGGGTCGAAGCTTTCTTT. Protein product: CASSLIGTGTGVEAFF. Variable domain in full (rest from reference TRBV11-2 and TRBJ1-1): EAGVAQSPRYKIIEKRQSVAFWCNPISGHATLYWYQQILGQGPKLLIQFQNNGVVDDSQLPKDRFSAERLKGVDSTLKIQPAKLEDSAVYLCASSLIGTGTGVEAFFGQGTRLTVV.

This rearrangement joins TRBV19 to TRBJ1-5; D is unresolved. Trimming cost V 3 bases and J 9 bases, with 21 bases left between them. The CDR3 is 16 residues long. Germline values: CDR1 LNHDA, CDR2 SQIVND (reference sequence). The chain's CDR3 is CASSMMGSLRVRPQHF. The CDR3 nucleotides read TGTGCCAGTAGTATGATGGGATCCCTGAGGGTTAGGCCCCAGCATTTT.

The chain carries TRBV27 and TRBJ2-2; a possible D gene is TRBD2 (5 bases). V dropped 2 bases and J dropped 3 bases, with 13 bases sitting between them. The CDR3 totals 16 residues. Germline-derived CDR1 and CDR2 are MNHEY and SMNVEV (reference sequence). This chain's CDR3 is CASSLRRPGDTGELFF. CDR3 coding DNA: TGTGCCAGCAGTTTACGACGGCCCGGGGACACCGGGGAGCTGTTTTTT.

This rearrangement joins TRBV2 to TRBJ2-1, with TRBD2 identical over 13 bases. Germline V gene lookup returns CDR1 SNHLY and CDR2 FYNNEI. Trimming at V came to 5 bases and at J to 5 bases, leaving 3 bases not matched to a gene. The CDR3 length is 15 residues. DNA for the CDR3: TGTGCCAGCAGTAAAGGACTAGCGGGGGACAATGAGCAGTTCTTC. Its translation: CASSKGLAGDNEQFF.

The chain uses TRBV6-4 and TRBJ2-6; the D is unclear. This CDR3 has 15 residues. Per the germline V gene, CDR1 is MRHNA and CDR2 is SNTAGT. The V and J ends lost 0 bases and 0 bases respectively, with 3 bases between them. The CDR3 DNA reads TGTGCCAGCAGTGACTCTCACTCTGGGGCCAACGTCCTGACTTTC. Translated: CASSDSHSGANVLTF.

The rearrangement uses TRBV9 and TRBJ2-3; 8 bases are shared with TRBD1. The length of the CDR3 is 18 residues. V trimming: 0 bases; J trimming: 1 base; junction bases outside the gene matches: 10. Germline loops: CDR1 SGDLS, CDR2 YYNGEE. CDR3 in DNA: TGTGCCAGCAGCGTAGTAGGAGGAGGACAGGGTGGCACAGATACGCAGTATTTT. It specifies CASSVVGGGQGGTDTQYF.

The chain joins TRBV28 to TRBJ1-2, with 8 nucleotides matching TRBD1. The V gene end was trimmed by 3 bases and the J gene end by 4 bases; junction bases not matched to a gene: 1. This CDR3 contains 13 residues. Germline CDR1 is MDHEN and CDR2 is SYDVKM. The CDR3: CASSLGQVYGYTF. The CDR3 nucleotides are TGTGCCAGCAGTTTGGGACAGGTCTATGGCTACACCTTC.